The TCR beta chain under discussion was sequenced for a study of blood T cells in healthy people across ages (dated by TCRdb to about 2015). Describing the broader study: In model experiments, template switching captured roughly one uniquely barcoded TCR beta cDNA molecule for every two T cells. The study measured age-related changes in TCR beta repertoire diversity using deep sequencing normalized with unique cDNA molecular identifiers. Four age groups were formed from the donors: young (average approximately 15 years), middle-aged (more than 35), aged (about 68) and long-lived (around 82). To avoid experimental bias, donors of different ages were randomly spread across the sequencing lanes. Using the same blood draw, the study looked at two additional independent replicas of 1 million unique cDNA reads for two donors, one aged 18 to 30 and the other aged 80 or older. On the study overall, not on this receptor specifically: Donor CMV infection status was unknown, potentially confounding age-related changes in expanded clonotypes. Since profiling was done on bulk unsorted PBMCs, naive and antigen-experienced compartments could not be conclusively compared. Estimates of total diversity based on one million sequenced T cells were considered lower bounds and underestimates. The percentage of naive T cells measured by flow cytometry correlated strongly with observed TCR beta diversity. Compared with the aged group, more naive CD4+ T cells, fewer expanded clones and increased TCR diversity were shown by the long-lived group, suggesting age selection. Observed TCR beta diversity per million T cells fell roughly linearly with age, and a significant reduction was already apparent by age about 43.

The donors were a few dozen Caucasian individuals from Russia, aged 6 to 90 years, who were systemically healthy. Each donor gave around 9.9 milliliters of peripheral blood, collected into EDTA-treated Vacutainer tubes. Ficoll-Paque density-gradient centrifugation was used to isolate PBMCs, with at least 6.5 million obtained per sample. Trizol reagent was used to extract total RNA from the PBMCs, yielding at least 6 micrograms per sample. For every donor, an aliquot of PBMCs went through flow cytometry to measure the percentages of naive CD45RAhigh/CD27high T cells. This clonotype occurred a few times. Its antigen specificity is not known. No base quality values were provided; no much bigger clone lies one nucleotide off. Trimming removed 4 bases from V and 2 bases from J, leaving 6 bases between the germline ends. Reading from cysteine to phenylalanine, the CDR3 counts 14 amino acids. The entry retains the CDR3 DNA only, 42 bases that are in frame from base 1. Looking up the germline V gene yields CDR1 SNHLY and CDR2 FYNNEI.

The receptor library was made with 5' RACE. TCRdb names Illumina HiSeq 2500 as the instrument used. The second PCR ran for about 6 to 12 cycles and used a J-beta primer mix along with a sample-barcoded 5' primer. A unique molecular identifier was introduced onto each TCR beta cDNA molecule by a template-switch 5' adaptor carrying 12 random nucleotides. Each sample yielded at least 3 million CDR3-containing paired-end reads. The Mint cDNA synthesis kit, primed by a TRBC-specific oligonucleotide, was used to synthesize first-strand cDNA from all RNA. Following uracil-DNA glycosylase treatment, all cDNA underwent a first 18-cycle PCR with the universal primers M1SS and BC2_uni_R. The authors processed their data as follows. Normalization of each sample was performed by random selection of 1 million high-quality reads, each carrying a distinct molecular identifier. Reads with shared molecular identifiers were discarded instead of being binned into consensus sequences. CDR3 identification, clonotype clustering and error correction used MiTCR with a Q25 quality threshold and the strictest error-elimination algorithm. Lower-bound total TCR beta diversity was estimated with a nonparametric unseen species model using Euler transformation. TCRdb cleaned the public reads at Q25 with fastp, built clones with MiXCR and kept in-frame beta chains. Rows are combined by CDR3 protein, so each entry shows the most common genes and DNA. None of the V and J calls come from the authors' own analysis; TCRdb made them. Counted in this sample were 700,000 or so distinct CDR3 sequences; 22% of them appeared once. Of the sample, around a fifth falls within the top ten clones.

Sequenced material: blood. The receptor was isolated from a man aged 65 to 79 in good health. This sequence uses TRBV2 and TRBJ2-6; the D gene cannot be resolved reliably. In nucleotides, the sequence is TGTGCCAGCAGTGCCAGCGCTGGGGCCAACGTCCTGACTTTC. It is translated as CASSASAGANVLTF.